The 20 T cell receptor beta chains reported below all come from one sample, sequenced in a study of T cells in Graves' hyperthyroidism and ophthalmopathy. Amplified TCR beta CDR3 regions came from RNA transcripts. HTBI primers drove first-round RT-PCR of the TCR CDR3. TCRdb reprocessed the multiplex PCR reads with MiXCR, giving one entry per CDR3 protein. The sample has roughly 35,000 distinct CDR3 sequences; around 53% are singletons. The source material was blood. The receptors were sampled from a woman aged 40 to 49 with Graves' ophthalmopathy.

This clonotype showed up many times. The chain joins TRBV6-2 or TRBV6-3 to TRBJ2-3; 9 nucleotides align to TRBD2. This CDR3 is built from 15 residues. V was pared by 5 bases and J by 0 bases, with 3 bases of the junction left unmatched. CDR1 and CDR2 from the germline V gene are MNHEY and SVGEGT. The CDR3 reads CASSPSGISTDTQYF. The CDR3 DNA follows: TGTGCCAGCAGTCCTAGCGGGATTAGCACAGATACGCAGTATTTT.

This clonotype came up many times. V is TRBV20-1 and J is TRBJ2-5; the D is unclear. The CDR3 consists of 13 residues. The germline CDR1 and CDR2 sequences are DFQATT and SNEGSKA (reference sequence). Trimming pared 2 bases from V and 5 bases from J, leaving 12 bases between. The CDR3 nucleotides are TGCAGTGCTAGAAGGACGCTGATCGAGACCCAGTACTTC. Its protein product is CSARRTLIETQYF.

This clonotype was counted at least ten times. This sequence joins TRBV9 and TRBJ2-7, with no clear D. CDR1 and CDR2 (germline): SGDLS, YYNGEE. V gave up 3 bases and J gave up 2 bases, with 12 bases separating them. The length of the CDR3 is 14 residues. The CDR3 here is CASSGARNTYEQYF. In DNA, the CDR3 is TGTGCCAGCAGCGGAGCCCGGAATACCTACGAGCAGTACTTC.

V gene TRBV28 combines with J gene TRBJ1-1; 11 bases agree with TRBD1. CDR3 size: 17 residues. Germline trimming cut 6 bases from V and 4 bases from J; bases unmatched to any gene: 13. In germline, CDR1 is MDHEN, CDR2 SYDVKM. In DNA, the CDR3 is TGTGCCAGCAGACGAATATGGACAGGGGGCAAGTTCACTGAAGCTTTCTTT. It translates to CASRRIWTGGKFTEAFF.

The chain uses TRBV5-1 and TRBJ2-3; 14 bases line up with TRBD2. The CDR3 runs 17 residues. The germline V gene has CDR1 SGHRS and CDR2 YFSETQ. The V and J ends lost 0 bases and 2 bases, in that order; junction bases with no gene match: 2. The CDR3 region is CASSLGGLAGVTDTQYF. The CDR3 region has the DNA TGCGCCAGCAGCTTGGGGGGACTAGCGGGGGTCACAGATACGCAGTATTTT.

This chain links TRBV29-1 with TRBJ1-3; D may be TRBD1 (5 bases). V lost 6 bases, J lost 6 bases, and 15 bases lay in between. This CDR3 is 13 amino acids long. Germline CDR1 and CDR2: SQVTM and ANQGSEA. Written as DNA, the CDR3 is TGCAGCGTCGAGGCGGGGGGTCTAAACACCATATATTTT. Amino acid sequence: CSVEAGGLNTIYF.

Ten or more counts support this clonotype. V is TRBV20-1 and J is TRBJ2-7, with 7 bases that match TRBD1. The CDR3 extends over 17 amino acids. The J segment lost 2 bases and the V segment lost 5 bases, leaving 18 bases of the junction unmatched. The V gene's germline CDR1 is DFQATT and CDR2 SNEGSKA (reference sequence). In nucleotides, the CDR3 is TGCAGTGCTTCTGACCGGGACAGCGCAATACCCGCCTACGAGCAGTACTTC. Translated, it gives CSASDRDSAIPAYEQYF.

In its sample, this clonotype was seen once. The V and J genes are TRBV20-1 and TRBJ2-1; D gene uncertain. Deletions cut 7 bases from V and 7 bases from J, with 14 bases between. Per the germline V gene, CDR1 is DFQATT and CDR2 is SNEGSKA (reference sequence). This CDR3 has 12 amino acids. This CDR3 is CSGTMAENEQFF. The CDR3 nucleotides read TGCAGTGGCACGATGGCGGAGAATGAGCAGTTCTTC.

In its sample, this clonotype was seen many times. The chain combines TRBV10-3 with TRBJ1-1, with a tentative D call TRBD1 (5 bases). Germline V lookup: CDR1 ENHRY, CDR2 SYGVKD. The length of the CDR3 is 13 residues. V was trimmed by 5 bases and J by 11 bases, leaving 18 bases between them. In nucleotides, the CDR3 is TGTGCCATCAGTCGGGAGGGGAGTCTGCCGGCTTTCTTT. This codes for CAISREGSLPAFF.

There are many counts of this clonotype. This chain uses TRBV12-5 with TRBJ1-2; perhaps TRBD1 as D (5 bases). The V end was cut by 0 bases, the J end by 3 bases, with 11 bases between. This CDR3 has 15 amino acids. Germline V CDR1 and CDR2: LGHNT, FRNRAP. This CDR3 is CASGLVRGAYYGYTF. The CDR3 DNA reads TGTGCTAGTGGTTTGGTCAGAGGGGCTTACTATGGCTACACCTTC.

This chain links TRBV10-3 with TRBJ2-2, with D unresolved. Trimming stripped 3 bases from V and 1 base from J, with 9 bases between. Per germline, CDR1 ENHRY and CDR2 SYGVKD. The length of the CDR3 is 15 residues. CDR3 region: CAISDARQNTGELFF. DNA of the CDR3: TGTGCCATCAGTGACGCGAGACAGAACACCGGGGAGCTGTTTTTT.

This clonotype was seen repeatedly, ten times or more. This sequence joins TRBV20-1 and TRBJ2-3; 9 nucleotides line up with TRBD2. CDR1 DFQATT and CDR2 SNEGSKA come from the germline V gene (reference sequence). The CDR3 sequence is 14 residues long. V lost 0 bases to trimming and J lost 6 bases; unmatched junction nucleotides: 4. CDR3: CSARDLAGWDTQYF. CDR3 sequence (DNA): TGCAGTGCTAGAGATCTAGCGGGGTGGGATACGCAGTATTTT.

The V call is TRBV12-3 or TRBV12-4, the J call TRBJ1-1; D gene unclear. This CDR3 is built from 12 residues. With 6 bases removed from V and 6 bases from J, the gap between germline ends came to 11 bases. The CDR3 sequence is CASRRAHPEAFF. The CDR3 region has the DNA TGTGCCAGCAGGCGAGCGCACCCTGAAGCTTTCTTT.

Note on this clonotype: Since no conserved phenylalanine or tryptophan closes the CDR3, a read error is the likely cause. This chain's CDR3 is CASSPGALHTDTQYL. For the CDR3, the DNA is TGTGCCAGCAGCCCCGGGGCTTTGCACACAGATACGCAGTATCTT. The V and J genes are TRBV7-9 and TRBJ2-3; possibly TRBD1 or TRBD2 for D (5 bases each). The germline V and J ends were trimmed by 5 bases and 2 bases, with 14 bases remaining between them. The length of the CDR3 is 15 residues. Germline V CDR1 and CDR2: SEHNR, FQNEAQ (reference sequence).

The genes are TRBV10-2 and TRBJ2-1; D is ambiguous. The germline V and J ends were trimmed by 3 bases and 0 bases, with 9 bases remaining between them. The CDR3 extends over 15 amino acids. Germline values: CDR1 WSHSY, CDR2 SAAADI. The CDR3 nucleotides are TGCGCCAGCAGTGATAGTGGTAGCTCCTACAATGAGCAGTTCTTC. Translation gives CASSDSGSSYNEQFF.

This clonotype was observed a single time. The J gene is TRBJ2-7, the V gene TRBV10-3; perhaps D is TRBD1 or TRBD2 (5 bases each). V was clipped by 6 bases and J by 2 bases, with 14 bases between them. Germline loops: CDR1 ENHRY, CDR2 SYGVKD. The CDR3 runs 14 residues. CDR3 sequence (DNA): TGTGCCATCAGCGAGGGGCTGGGGACCTACGAGCAGTACTTC. It codes for CAISEGLGTYEQYF.

In its sample, this clonotype was seen many times. The V call is TRBV28, the J call TRBJ2-3, with TRBD1 as a possible D gene (5 bases). Trimming removed 5 bases from V and 0 bases from J, with 9 bases in between. The CDR3 has 14 residues. Germline CDR1 and CDR2: MDHEN and SYDVKM. The DNA for the CDR3 is TGTGCCAGCAGTCCCCAGGGTAGCACAGATACGCAGTATTTT. The encoded protein is CASSPQGSTDTQYF.

This clonotype is medium-sized (0.01 to 0.1%). The chain has TRBV20-1 and TRBJ2-5, with D perhaps given as TRBD1 or TRBD2 (5 bases each). The CDR3 spans 11 residues. Germline V lookup: CDR1 DFQATT, CDR2 SNEGSKA (reference sequence). Trimming shortened V by 5 bases and J by 4 bases, and 8 bases separated the two germline ends. The CDR3 spells CSALRGETQYF. The DNA of the CDR3 is TGCAGTGCTCTGAGGGGAGAGACCCAGTACTTC.

The chain recombines TRBV2 with TRBJ2-7, with D tentatively TRBD2 (5 bases). Germline values: CDR1 SNHLY, CDR2 FYNNEI. V was trimmed by 4 bases and J by 3 bases, leaving 28 bases between them. There are 19 residues in the CDR3. In DNA, the CDR3 is TGTGCCAGCAGTGGACTATGGCAGGTACCCGTAGCCGTACTCTACGAGCAGTACTTC. Translation gives CASSGLWQVPVAVLYEQYF.

The J gene is TRBJ2-7, the V gene TRBV11-2; TRBD2 aligns across 9 bases. This CDR3 contains 16 residues. The V gene end was trimmed by 5 bases and the J gene end by 0 bases; junction bases not matched to a gene: 8. Germline loops: CDR1 SGHAT, CDR2 FQNNGV. For the CDR3, the DNA is TGTGCCAGCAGCATACTAGCGGGCGTGAACTCCTACGAGCAGTACTTC. Its translation: CASSILAGVNSYEQYF.